This T cell receptor beta chain was recorded in a study of cytomegalovirus exposure and HLA in healthy donors. The PCR employed 60 Vbeta primers together with 13 Jbeta primers. Sequenced by immunoSEQ multiplex PCR; TCRdb stores in-frame clones only, minus some. The sample holds about 200,000 clones; roughly 72% are singletons and the top ten take under 2%. Donors in the study were healthy people who gave bone marrow. Sample: PBMCs. This clonotype was obtained from a man aged 30-40 years in good health and CMV-seronegative.

CDR3 DNA sequence: TGTGCCAGCAGTCCCCCGCTGGGGGGTAATACAGGCTACACCTTC. Translation gives CASSPPLGGNTGYTF. This rearrangement joins TRBV27 to TRBJ1-2, with D possibly being TRBD1 (5 bases). The CDR3 extends over 15 amino acids. V shed 5 bases and J shed 8 bases, with 21 bases lying between them. In germline, CDR1 is MNHEY, CDR2 SMNVEV (reference sequence).